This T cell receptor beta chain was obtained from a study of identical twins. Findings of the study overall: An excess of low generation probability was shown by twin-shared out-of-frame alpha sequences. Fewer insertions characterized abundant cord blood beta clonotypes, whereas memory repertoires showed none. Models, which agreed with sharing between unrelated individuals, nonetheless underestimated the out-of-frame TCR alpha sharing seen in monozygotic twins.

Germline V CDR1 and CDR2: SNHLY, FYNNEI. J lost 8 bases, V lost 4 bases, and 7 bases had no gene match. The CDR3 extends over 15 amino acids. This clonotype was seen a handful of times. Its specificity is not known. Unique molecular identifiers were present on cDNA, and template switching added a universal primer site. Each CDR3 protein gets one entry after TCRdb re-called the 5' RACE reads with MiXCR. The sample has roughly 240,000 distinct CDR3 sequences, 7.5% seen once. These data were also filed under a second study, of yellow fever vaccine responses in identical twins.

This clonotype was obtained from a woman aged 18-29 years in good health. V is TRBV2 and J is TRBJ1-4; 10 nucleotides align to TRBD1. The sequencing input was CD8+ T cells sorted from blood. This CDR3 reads CASSGTGGPGEKLFF. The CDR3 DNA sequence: TGTGCCAGCAGTGGGACAGGGGGTCCCGGGGAAAAACTGTTTTTT. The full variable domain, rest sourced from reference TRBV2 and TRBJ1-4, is EPEVTQTPSHQVTQMGQEVILRCVPISNHLYFYWYRQILGQKVEFLVSFYNNEISEKSEIFDDQFSVERPDGSNFTLKIRSTKLEDSAMYFCASSGTGGPGEKLFFGSGTQLSVL.